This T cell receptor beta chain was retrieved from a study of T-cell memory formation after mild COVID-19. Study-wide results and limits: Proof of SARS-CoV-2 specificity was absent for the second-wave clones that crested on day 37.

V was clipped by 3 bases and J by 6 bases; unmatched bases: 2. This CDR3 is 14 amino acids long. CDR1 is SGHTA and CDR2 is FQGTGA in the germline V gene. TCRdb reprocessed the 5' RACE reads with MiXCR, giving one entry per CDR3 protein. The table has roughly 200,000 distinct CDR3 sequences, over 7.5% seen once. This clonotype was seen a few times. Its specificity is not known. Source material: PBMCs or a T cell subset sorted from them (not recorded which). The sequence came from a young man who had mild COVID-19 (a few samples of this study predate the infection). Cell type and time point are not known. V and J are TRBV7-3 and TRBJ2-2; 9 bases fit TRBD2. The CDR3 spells CASSFTSGSGELFF. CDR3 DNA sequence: TGTGCCAGCAGCTTTACTAGCGGGTCCGGGGAGCTGTTTTTT.